This TCR beta chain appears in the sequencing data of a study of T-cell memory formation after mild COVID-19. Background on the study: Clustering of TCRs was largely donor specific.

Study conclusions and caveats: CD4+ bias marked clones expanding day 15 to 37, unlike balanced contracting clones. Clones from the second wave (peaking day 37) had unconfirmed SARS-CoV-2 specificity. Researchers found some responding clones in pre-infection memory, a sign that cross-reactive memory joined.

TCRdb re-analysed the 5' RACE reads in MiXCR, keeping a single row per CDR3 protein. Seen here are 190,000 or so distinct CDR3 sequences, around a fifth observed once, and the top ten hold under 30%. V was cut by 0 bases and J by 3 bases, with 12 bases left in between. The CDR3 is 14 amino acids. Germline assignment: CDR1 DFQATT and CDR2 SNEGSKA (reference sequence). Regarding this clonotype: Its specificity is unknown.

The V and J genes are TRBV20-1 and TRBJ2-7, with D possibly TRBD1 on 5 matching bases. The sequence derives from an adult woman who had mild COVID-19 (a few samples of this study predate the infection). Cell type and time point are not known. The sequenced sample consisted of PBMCs or a T cell subset sorted from them (not recorded which). The CDR3 sequence is CSARDWQQVYEQYF. CDR3 coding DNA: TGCAGTGCTAGAGATTGGCAACAGGTCTACGAGCAGTACTTC.